Below, 13 T cell receptor beta chains from the same sample are listed, as sequenced in a study of T cells after yellow fever vaccination. TCRdb redid the calling of the 5' RACE reads with MiXCR, one entry per CDR3 protein. Here the sample spans a few hundred thousand distinct CDR3 sequences, approximately 4.2% being singletons. The material sequenced was PBMCs, taken 5 days after the yellow fever booster vaccination. The receptor source for this set is a man between 18 and 35 years old who received the YFV17D yellow fever vaccine.

V and J are TRBV5-1 and TRBJ1-2, with D possibly TRBD1 on 6 matching bases. The V gene lost 2 bases and the J gene lost 4 bases, with 9 bases spanning the gap. Germline V gene lookup returns CDR1 SGHRS and CDR2 YFSETQ. The CDR3 is 13 amino acids. The CDR3: CASSLSDSYGYTF. The CDR3 region has the DNA TGCGCCAGCAGCTTATCGGACAGCTATGGCTACACCTTC.

At least ten counts were recorded for this clonotype. CDR3 region: CASRPAGFNSPLHF. CDR3 sequence (DNA): TGCGCCAGCAGACCTGCCGGGTTCAATTCACCCCTCCACTTT. The V gene is TRBV5-1, the J gene TRBJ1-6; D gene unclear. The V gene's germline CDR1 is SGHRS and CDR2 YFSETQ. Trimming removed 5 bases from V and 7 bases from J, with 13 bases in between. The CDR3 loop spans 14 amino acids.

The sample holds many counts of this clonotype. J is TRBJ1-5 and V is TRBV20-1; D possibly corresponds to TRBD1 (5 bases). V lost 0 bases and J lost 8, with 11 bases in between. CDR3 size: 13 residues. The germline CDR1 and CDR2 sequences are DFQATT and SNEGSKA (reference sequence). The CDR3 DNA follows: TGCAGTGCTAGAGAGGACACCTTCAAGCCCCAGCATTTT. This translates into CSAREDTFKPQHF.

This clonotype was seen more than once but under ten times. V and J are TRBV12-3 or TRBV12-4 and TRBJ2-5, with D tentatively TRBD2 (6 bases). This CDR3 region has 14 residues. Between the trimmed V and J ends, which lost 2 bases and 3 bases, there was a span of 10 bases. CDR3 in DNA: TGTGCCAGCAGTTTAATACGGGGGAAAGAGACCCAGTACTTC. This encodes CASSLIRGKETQYF.

This clonotype was observed a handful of times. V and J are TRBV9 and TRBJ1-4; possibly TRBD1 for D (5 bases). This CDR3 comprises 16 residues. Germline V gene sequence: CDR1 SGDLS, CDR2 YYNGEE. Trimming shortened V by 0 bases and J by 4 bases, and 13 bases separated the two germline ends. The CDR3 reads CASSVASQGINEKLFF. CDR3 bases: TGTGCCAGCAGCGTAGCTTCGCAGGGCATTAATGAAAAACTGTTTTTT. The full variable domain, in which reference TRBV9 and TRBJ1-4 provide the parts outside the CDR3, is DSGVTQTPKHLITATGQRVTLRCSPRSGDLSVYWYQQSLDQGLQFLIQYYNGEERAKGNILERFSAQQFPDLHSELNLSSLELGDSALYFCASSVASQGINEKLFFGSGTQLSVL.

This clonotype showed up many times. The rearrangement uses TRBV7-2 and TRBJ2-7; TRBD2 agrees at 8 bases. The germline V gene has CDR1 SGHTA and CDR2 FQGNSA. V trimming: 5 bases; J trimming: 9 bases; junction bases outside the gene matches: 9. The CDR3 consists of 13 residues. The DNA of the CDR3 is TGTGCCAGCAGCCCCAGCGGGCTAGCGGGGCAGTACTTC. Translation gives CASSPSGLAGQYF. Together with reference TRBV7-2 and TRBJ2-7, the CDR3 gives the full variable domain: GAGVSQSPSNKVTEKGKDVELRCDPISGHTALYWYRQSLGQGLEFLIYFQGNSAPDKSGLPSDRFSAERTGGSVSTLTIQRTQQEDSAVYLCASSPSGLAGQYFGPGTRLTVT.

This clonotype was counted only a few times. J is TRBJ2-2 and V is TRBV5-1, with 10 bases lining up with TRBD1. The length of the CDR3 is 17 residues. CDR1 and CDR2 (germline): SGHRS, YFSETQ. V gave up 2 bases and J gave up 5 bases; unmatched junction bases: 9. The CDR3 spells CASSLTDRGIETGELFF. The DNA for the CDR3 is TGCGCCAGCAGCTTAACGGACAGGGGGATTGAAACCGGGGAGCTGTTTTTT.

This clonotype was found a few times. This chain uses TRBV7-3 with TRBJ1-2, with a weak D call TRBD1 (6 bases). The CDR3 extends over 16 amino acids. The germline CDR1 and CDR2 sequences are SGHTA and FQGTGA. Trimming removed 1 base at V and 2 bases at J, with 14 bases between. The DNA of the CDR3 is TGTGCCAGCAGCTTAATGGGGGGGCGCGTAAACTATGGCTACACCTTC. Its protein product is CASSLMGGRVNYGYTF.

This clonotype has at least ten counts. The chain recombines TRBV20-1 with TRBJ2-7; 8 positions match TRBD1. The V gene's germline CDR1 is DFQATT and CDR2 SNEGSKA (reference sequence). V dropped 2 bases and J dropped 3; count of bases not matched to a gene: 6. This CDR3 has 14 residues. This chain's CDR3 is CSARPPDRDYEQYV. The CDR3 DNA is TGCAGTGCTAGACCACCGGACAGGGACTACGAGCAGTACGTC.

Ten or more counts support this clonotype. The rearrangement joins TRBV3-1 to TRBJ1-6; D is ambiguous. The germline V gene has CDR1 LGHDT and CDR2 YNNKEL (reference sequence). The CDR3 has 12 amino acids. V lost 4 bases to trimming and J lost 7 bases, with 5 bases between them. For the CDR3, the DNA is TGTGCCAGCAGCCCCACAAATTCACCCCTCCACTTT. It translates to CASSPTNSPLHF.

This clonotype was recorded a few times. CDR3 nucleotide sequence: TGTGCCAGCACGACGGGGGGGCGAGGTGAGCAGTTCTTC. Amino acids: CASTTGGRGEQFF. The gene calls are TRBV12-3 or TRBV12-4 and TRBJ2-1; TRBD2 agrees at 8 bases. The CDR3 has 13 residues. Trimming took 7 bases from V and 9 from J; bases not matched to a gene: 8.

V usage is TRBV19 and J usage is TRBJ2-7; D is possibly TRBD2 (6 bases). The CDR3 spans 12 residues. Between the trimmed V and J ends, which lost 8 bases and 6 bases, there was a span of 14 bases. Per the germline V gene, CDR1 is LNHDA and CDR2 is SQIVND (reference sequence). For the CDR3, the DNA is TGTGCCAGTGTCAACAGAGCGGGCGAGCAGTACTTC. It codes for CASVNRAGEQYF.

The V and J genes are TRBV7-2 and TRBJ2-1, with 8 nucleotides matching TRBD2. The CDR3 extends over 19 amino acids. Germline CDR1 is SGHTA and CDR2 is FQGNSA. The V and J ends lost 3 bases and 4 bases, in that order; junction bases with no gene match: 17. As DNA, the CDR3 is TGTGCCAGCAGCTTCGGTGGTAGAAGCGGGGGAGCCGGATACAATGAGCAGTTCTTC. Protein: CASSFGGRSGGAGYNEQFF.